The 22 T cell receptor beta chains in this list originate from one sample, sequenced in a study of HIV-infected patients and healthy controls. Whole blood was used without fractionation, so all unsorted peripheral T cells were included. Alpha and beta constant-region primers primed reverse transcription of about 500 ng RNA. Using multiplexing indices, alpha and beta chain libraries were generated apart by chain-specific third strand synthesis. TCRdb analysed the 5' RACE reads with MiXCR anew, one entry per CDR3 protein. Found here are about 19,000 distinct CDR3 sequences, approximately 9% of them singletons; the top ten hold about 2.6%. The source material was blood. The receptors derive from an adult in good health.

This chain uses TRBV7-9 with TRBJ1-5; D remains ambiguous. Germline V lookup: CDR1 SEHNR, CDR2 FQNEAQ (reference sequence). This CDR3 is 12 amino acids long. V was trimmed by 1 base and J by 3 bases, leaving 1 base between them. Here the CDR3 reads CASSLVNQPQHF. The CDR3, as DNA: TGTGCCAGCAGCTTAGTCAATCAGCCCCAGCATTTT.

This clonotype showed up just a few times. V gene TRBV20-1 combines with J gene TRBJ1-4; tentatively, D is TRBD1 (5 bases). Deletions cut 6 bases from V and 8 bases from J, with 22 bases between. The CDR3 spans 15 residues. Germline values: CDR1 DFQATT, CDR2 SNEGSKA (reference sequence). In DNA, the CDR3 is TGCAGTGCGAGCGCGGGGGGACCCCTAGGGGAAAAACTGTTTTTT. This codes for CSASAGGPLGEKLFF.

In its sample, this clonotype was seen many times. The chain has TRBV7-2 and TRBJ2-3; TRBD2 matches 16 bases. The CDR3 has 16 residues. Germline loops: CDR1 SGHTA, CDR2 FQGNSA. J gave up 8 bases and V 5 bases, and 7 bases lay outside the gene matches. CDR3: CASSLGLAGGRGTQYF. CDR3 nucleotide sequence: TGTGCCAGCAGCCTGGGACTAGCGGGGGGGCGTGGTACGCAGTATTTT.

Many counts were recorded for this clonotype. The chain has TRBV11-2 and TRBJ1-5, with D hard to call. This CDR3 spans 14 amino acids. Germline V gene sequence: CDR1 SGHAT, CDR2 FQNNGV. V was cut by 2 bases and J by 0 bases, with 5 bases left in between. The CDR3 nucleotides are TGTGCCAGCAGCTTACGGGATAGCAATCAGCCCCAGCATTTT. It codes for CASSLRDSNQPQHF.

This clonotype has at least ten counts. The chain has TRBV19 and TRBJ1-1; the D is unclear. The V gene lost 3 bases and the J gene lost 6 bases, with 17 bases spanning the gap. CDR1 is LNHDA and CDR2 is SQIVND in the germline V gene (reference sequence). CDR3 length equals 15 residues. Written as DNA, the CDR3 is TGTGCCAGTAGTATTCTTCGTAGTGGGCGTCCTGAAGCTTTCTTT. Translation gives CASSILRSGRPEAFF. Supplemented by reference TRBV19 and TRBJ1-1, the full variable domain reads DGGITQSPKYLFRKEGQNVTLSCEQNLNHDAMYWYRQDPGQGLRLIYYSQIVNDFQKGDIAEGYSVSREKKESFPLTVTSAQKNPTAFYLCASSILRSGRPEAFFGQGTRLTVV.

The chain links TRBV6-5 to TRBJ1-2, with 9 bases fitting TRBD1. The CDR3 contains 13 residues. Germline assignment: CDR1 MNHEY and CDR2 SVGAGI. V was clipped by 5 bases and J by 8 bases; unmatched bases: 6. The CDR3 sequence: CASSRTGVGGYTF. The CDR3 coding sequence is TGTGCCAGCAGTCGGACAGGGGTTGGCGGCTACACCTTC.

This clonotype was found many times. The genes are TRBV28 and TRBJ2-7; perhaps TRBD1 as D (5 bases). Looked up from germline, CDR1 is MDHEN and CDR2 is SYDVKM. V dropped 6 bases and J dropped 4 bases, with 16 bases sitting between them. This CDR3 has 14 residues. The CDR3 nucleotides are TGTGCCAGCAGCCCGACAGTCTTGAGATACGAGCAGTACTTC. Its translation: CASSPTVLRYEQYF.

In its sample, this clonotype was seen many times. The V and J genes are TRBV5-4 and TRBJ1-1, with 9 nucleotides matching TRBD1. The germline gives CDR1 SGHNT, CDR2 YYREEE (reference sequence). Losses at the gene ends were 4 bases for V and 7 bases for J; bases not matched to a gene: 8. The CDR3 is 14 amino acids. CDR3 DNA: TGTGCCAGCAGCCCACCGGACAGGGGAGGTGAAGCTTTCTTT. As protein: CASSPPDRGGEAFF. The variable domain in full, with the rest retrieved from reference TRBV5-4 and TRBJ1-1, is ETGVTQSPTHLIKTRGQQVTLRCSSQSGHNTVSWYQQALGQGPQFIFQYYREEENGRGNFPPRFSGLQFPNYSSELNVNALELDDSALYLCASSPPDRGGEAFFGQGTRLTVV.

The genes are TRBV14 and TRBJ2-1, with 13 bases aligning to TRBD2. CDR3 size: 17 residues. Germline V gene sequence: CDR1 SGHDN, CDR2 FVKESK. Trimming at V came to 0 bases and at J to 7 bases, leaving 6 bases not matched to a gene. The CDR3 DNA sequence: TGTGCCAGCAGCCAAGATATATCGGGACTAGCGGGAAATGAGCAGTTCTTC. It translates to CASSQDISGLAGNEQFF.

This clonotype was picked up many times. The chain couples TRBV6-2 or TRBV6-3 to TRBJ1-3, with D unresolved. This CDR3 has 16 residues. Germline lookup yields CDR1 MNHEY and CDR2 SVGEGT. V lost 5 bases to trimming and J lost 0 bases, with 14 bases between them. Written as DNA, the CDR3 is TGTGCCAGCAGTCAGACTAACGGCATCTCTGGAAACACCATATATTTT. Its protein is CASSQTNGISGNTIYF.

This clonotype is classed as medium-sized. The chain recombines TRBV20-1 with TRBJ2-7; 7 nucleotides align to TRBD2. Trimming took 1 base from V and 5 from J; bases not matched to a gene: 2. Germline-derived CDR1 and CDR2 are DFQATT and SNEGSKA (reference sequence). The CDR3 runs 12 residues. CDR3 sequence (DNA): TGCAGTGCTAGAGCGGGAGGTAACGAGCAGTACTTC. Protein: CSARAGGNEQYF.

This clonotype was counted at least ten times. The rearrangement joins TRBV13 to TRBJ2-5; tentatively, D is TRBD1 (6 bases). Per the germline V gene, CDR1 is PRHDT and CDR2 is FYEKMQ (reference sequence). The CDR3 totals 14 residues. Trimming removed 0 bases from V and 1 base from J, with 6 bases in between. CDR3 sequence: CASSLGTGQETQYF. CDR3 in DNA: TGTGCCAGCAGCTTAGGGACAGGCCAAGAGACCCAGTACTTC.

This clonotype was detected ten times or more. The chain recombines TRBV6-2 or TRBV6-3 with TRBJ1-1; D gene unclear. V lost 2 bases and J 6 bases, leaving 10 bases between the germline ends. This CDR3 spans 13 amino acids. Germline CDR1 and CDR2: MNHEY and SVGEGT. The CDR3 protein is CASSYPPKAEAFF. The CDR3 nucleotides are TGTGCCAGCAGTTACCCCCCAAAAGCTGAAGCTTTCTTT.

The table lists this clonotype with many counts. The CDR3 DNA reads TGTGCCAGCTCACCATCGACTAGCAGCTACAATGAGCAGTTCTTC. This encodes CASSPSTSSYNEQFF. The chain couples TRBV18 to TRBJ2-1, with 7 bases that match TRBD2. CDR3 length: 15 amino acids. The V gene end was trimmed by 2 bases and the J gene end by 3 bases; junction bases not matched to a gene: 4. In germline, CDR1 is KGHSH, CDR2 LQKENI.

The chain joins TRBV19 to TRBJ2-2; 10 bases are a match to TRBD2. The junction had 7 bases not matched to a gene; V was cut back by 7 bases and J by 5 bases. The CDR3 is 15 amino acids. The germline CDR1 and CDR2 sequences are LNHDA and SQIVND (reference sequence). The CDR3 spells CASNASGRKTGELFF. The CDR3 region has the DNA TGTGCCAGTAATGCTAGCGGGAGAAAAACCGGGGAGCTGTTTTTT.

The genes are TRBV19 and TRBJ1-6; TRBD1 might be the D (5 bases). The CDR3 extends over 12 amino acids. Germline V gives CDR1 LNHDA, CDR2 SQIVND (reference sequence). Trimming removed 5 bases at V and 8 bases at J, with 7 bases between. The CDR3 here is CASSQQDSPLHF. CDR3 coding DNA: TGTGCCAGTAGTCAACAGGATTCACCCCTCCACTTT.

This clonotype showed up many times. In DNA, the CDR3 is TGCGCCAGCAGCTACGACAGTACTTATGGCTACACCTTC. It encodes CASSYDSTYGYTF. V and J are TRBV5-1 and TRBJ1-2; D perhaps matches TRBD1 (5 bases). The CDR3 has 13 residues. V was shortened by 3 bases and J by 5 bases, with 11 bases between the two germline ends. CDR1 SGHRS and CDR2 YFSETQ come from the germline V gene.

This clonotype is medium-sized by share. The rearrangement links TRBV6-2 or TRBV6-3 to TRBJ2-3; the D gene is possibly TRBD2 (5 bases). CDR3 size: 15 residues. The V gene's germline CDR1 is MNHEY and CDR2 SVGEGT. V was shortened by 0 bases and J by 4 bases, with 11 bases between the two germline ends. CDR3 protein: CASSYSRVASDTQYF. CDR3 DNA: TGTGCCAGCAGTTACTCGAGGGTAGCATCAGATACGCAGTATTTT.

The table lists this clonotype with many counts. V is TRBV29-1 and J is TRBJ1-1; D is perhaps TRBD1 (5 bases). Trimming took 6 bases from V and 4 from J, leaving 18 bases between them. Germline loops: CDR1 SQVTM, CDR2 ANQGSEA. The CDR3 length is 14 residues. CDR3 region: CSVRGRGVITEAFF. The CDR3 region has the DNA TGCAGCGTCCGGGGACGGGGAGTGATCACTGAAGCTTTCTTT.

This clonotype has ten or more counts. The J gene is TRBJ2-1, the V gene TRBV28, with D perhaps TRBD1 or TRBD2 (6 bases each). This CDR3 is built from 16 residues. Germline CDR1 MDHEN, CDR2 SYDVKM. V lost 2 bases to trimming and J lost 3 bases, with 14 bases between them. CDR3 in amino acids: CASSLRGAGDYNEQFF. The CDR3 nucleotides are TGTGCCAGCAGTTTAAGGGGGGCGGGTGACTACAATGAGCAGTTCTTC.

The rearrangement joins TRBV6-5 to TRBJ1-1, with D tentatively TRBD1 (5 bases). Germline loops: CDR1 MNHEY, CDR2 SVGAGI. Trimming took 2 bases from V and 8 from J, leaving 15 bases between them. This CDR3 is 14 amino acids long. The CDR3 loop is CASSYPGTSAEAFF. DNA for the CDR3: TGTGCCAGCAGTTACCCCGGGACTTCTGCAGAAGCTTTCTTT.

This clonotype has a count of ten or more. V gene TRBV28 combines with J gene TRBJ1-5; D ambiguous. CDR3 length: 18 residues. Per the germline V gene, CDR1 is MDHEN and CDR2 is SYDVKM. V shed 3 bases and J shed 1 base, with 19 bases lying between them. CDR3 in amino acids: CASSFTYVFSRSNQPQHF. CDR3 DNA: TGTGCCAGCAGTTTTACTTACGTGTTCAGCCGGAGCAATCAGCCCCAGCATTTT.